This is a list of T cell receptor beta chains from one sample in a study of T cell changes during pregnancy in multiple sclerosis. The assay was immunoSEQ multiplex PCR, and TCRdb's table has in-frame clones only and misses some. The data show around 56,000 clones, around 90% seen once. Sequenced here: peripheral blood, sampled in the third trimester of pregnancy. All receptors come from a female donor in good health, enrolled as a control in a pregnancy study. Each CDR3 is given with its conserved first and last residue. D genes are given only for firm matches. Size is stated for part of the rows, as once, few or many counts, or as a class when the clone is expanded.

j_call: TRBJ2-2
cdr3_length: 13
d_call: -
v_call: TRBV7-2
clone_size: -
cdr3_aa: CASSSRTAGELFF
cdr3_nt: TGTGCCAGCAGCTCACGAACAGCCGGGGAGCTGTTTTTT

j_call: TRBJ2-1
cdr3_length: 14
d_call: -
v_call: TRBV27
clone_size: -
cdr3_aa: CASSPLEPRNEQFF
cdr3_nt: TGTGCCAGCAGTCCCCTGGAACCGAGGAATGAACAGTTCTTC

j_call: TRBJ2-7
cdr3_length: 12
d_call: -
v_call: TRBV18
clone_size: -
cdr3_aa: CASSPESDEQYF
cdr3_nt: TGTGCCAGCTCACCAGAGAGCGACGAGCAGTACTTC

j_call: TRBJ1-1
cdr3_length: 14
d_call: TRBD1
v_call: TRBV7-2
clone_size: -
cdr3_aa: CASSFSGQGSEAFF
cdr3_nt: TGTGCCAGCAGCTTCTCCGGACAGGGCTCTGAAGCTTTCTTT

j_call: TRBJ1-2
cdr3_length: 14
d_call: TRBD1
v_call: TRBV4-3
clone_size: -
cdr3_aa: CASSHGRDSYGYTF
cdr3_nt: TGCGCCAGCAGCCACGGCCGGGACAGCTATGGCTACACCTTC

j_call: TRBJ1-1
cdr3_length: 14
d_call: -
v_call: TRBV5-1
clone_size: -
cdr3_aa: CASRSGTLNTEAFF
cdr3_nt: TGCGCCAGCAGAAGTGGGACTTTGAACACTGAAGCTTTCTTT

j_call: TRBJ1-1
cdr3_length: 14
d_call: -
v_call: TRBV5-1
clone_size: -
cdr3_aa: CASSDTAGPGDAFF
cdr3_nt: TGCGCCAGCAGCGACACAGCGGGCCCTGGGGATGCTTTCTTT

j_call: TRBJ2-7
cdr3_length: 15
d_call: -
v_call: TRBV5-4
clone_size: -
cdr3_aa: CASSLAVSGSYEQYF
cdr3_nt: TGTGCCAGCAGCTTGGCGGTGAGCGGTTCCTACGAGCAGTACTTC

j_call: TRBJ2-7
cdr3_length: 15
d_call: TRBD1
v_call: TRBV19
clone_size: once
cdr3_aa: CASSRETGVFYEQYF
cdr3_nt: TGTGCCAGTAGTAGGGAGACAGGGGTTTTCTACGAGCAGTACTTC

j_call: TRBJ1-3
cdr3_length: 16
d_call: -
v_call: TRBV13
clone_size: -
cdr3_aa: CASSLEGAGSGNTIYF
cdr3_nt: TGTGCCAGCAGCTTAGAGGGAGCAGGATCTGGAAACACCATATATTTT

j_call: TRBJ2-7
cdr3_length: 14
d_call: -
v_call: TRBV7-2
clone_size: -
cdr3_aa: CASSLAGASNEQYF
cdr3_nt: TGTGCCAGCAGCTTGGCAGGGGCCTCGAACGAGCAGTACTTC

j_call: TRBJ1-1
cdr3_length: 12
d_call: -
v_call: TRBV7-9
clone_size: -
cdr3_aa: CASSRDYEVAFF
cdr3_nt: TGTGCCAGCAGCCGCGACTATGAAGTAGCTTTCTTT

j_call: TRBJ2-1
cdr3_length: 12
d_call: -
v_call: TRBV6-5
clone_size: -
cdr3_aa: CASSYSANEQFF
cdr3_nt: TGTGCCAGCAGTTACTCGGCCAATGAGCAGTTCTTC

j_call: TRBJ2-7
cdr3_length: 18
d_call: TRBD2
v_call: TRBV9
clone_size: -
cdr3_aa: CASSALEGYSGGLVEQYF
cdr3_nt: TGTGCCAGCAGCGCCTTGGAAGGTTATAGCGGGGGATTGGTCGAGCAGTACTTC

j_call: TRBJ2-7
cdr3_length: 16
d_call: TRBD1
v_call: TRBV7-2
clone_size: -
cdr3_aa: CASSLGRDRDRGEQYF
cdr3_nt: TGTGCCAGCAGCTTAGGAAGGGACAGGGATCGGGGCGAGCAGTACTTC

j_call: TRBJ2-7
cdr3_length: 12
d_call: TRBD1
v_call: TRBV25-1
clone_size: -
cdr3_aa: CASSATGHEQYF
cdr3_nt: TGTGCCAGCAGTGCGACAGGGCACGAGCAGTACTTC

j_call: TRBJ2-7
cdr3_length: 16
d_call: TRBD1
v_call: TRBV4-3
clone_size: -
cdr3_aa: CASSFSGTGETYEQYF
cdr3_nt: TGCGCCAGCAGCTTCTCCGGGACAGGGGAGACCTACGAGCAGTACTTC

j_call: TRBJ1-6
cdr3_length: 16
d_call: -
v_call: TRBV7-2
clone_size: -
cdr3_aa: CASSLVERSDNSPLHF
cdr3_nt: TGTGCCAGCAGCTTAGTCGAAAGGAGCGATAATTCACCCCTCCACTTT

j_call: TRBJ2-7
cdr3_length: 16
d_call: -
v_call: TRBV4-3
clone_size: few
cdr3_aa: CASSQDLAGAYYEQYF
cdr3_nt: TGCGCCAGCAGCCAAGATCTTGCGGGGGCTTACTACGAGCAGTACTTC

j_call: TRBJ2-1
cdr3_length: 14
d_call: -
v_call: TRBV9
clone_size: -
cdr3_aa: CASSVSSSYNEQFF
cdr3_nt: TGTGCCAGCAGCGTAAGTAGCTCCTACAATGAGCAGTTCTTC